Each of the 15 T cell receptor beta chains below was sequenced from the same sample in a study of blood T cell repertoires in COVID-19. TCRdb's table, derived via immunoSEQ multiplex PCR, lists solely in-frame clones and lacks some. The data contain 95,000 to 150,000 clones, more than 60% of them singletons. Sample: peripheral blood. These receptors were collected from a man between 65 and 80 years old with acute or convalescent COVID-19.

The J gene is TRBJ2-1, the V gene TRBV4-3; possible D gene TRBD2, 6 bases. Per the germline V gene, CDR1 is LGHNA and CDR2 is YSLEER. This CDR3 has 16 amino acids. Trimming shortened V by 1 base and J by 7 bases, and 17 bases separated the two germline ends. CDR3 amino acids: CASSQVVGGPGNEQFF. The CDR3, as DNA: TGCGCCAGCAGCCAAGTAGTCGGGGGTCCCGGAAATGAGCAGTTCTTC.

V is TRBV7-2 and J is TRBJ2-5; D not certain. The CDR3 runs 14 residues. Germline-derived CDR1 and CDR2 are SGHTA and FQGNSA. V lost 2 bases, J lost 0 bases, and 7 bases lay in between. CDR3 DNA sequence: TGTGCCAGCAGCTTAAGAACGGACCAAGAGACCCAGTACTTC. As protein: CASSLRTDQETQYF. The full variable domain, its missing parts supplied by reference TRBV7-2 and TRBJ2-5, is GAGVSQSPSNKVTEKGKDVELRCDPISGHTALYWYRQSLGQGLEFLIYFQGNSAPDKSGLPSDRFSAERTGGSVSTLTIQRTQQEDSAVYLCASSLRTDQETQYFGPGTRLLVL.

This chain connects TRBV3-1 (or the pseudogene TRBV3-2) to TRBJ1-3; D may be TRBD1 (6 bases). The CDR3 extends over 13 amino acids. V lost 5 bases and J lost 5, with 10 bases in between. The V gene's germline CDR1 is LGHDT and CDR2 YNNKEL (reference sequence). CDR3 amino acids: CASSFDRRNTIYF. In DNA, the CDR3 is TGTGCCAGCAGCTTCGACAGGAGAAACACCATATATTTT.

The V and J genes are TRBV7-9 and TRBJ1-6, with TRBD1 matching 7 bases. Trimming removed 5 bases from V and 6 bases from J; junction bases left unmatched: 7. Germline-derived CDR1 and CDR2 are SEHNR and FQNEAQ (reference sequence). The CDR3 contains 15 residues. The CDR3 DNA sequence: TGTGCCAGCAGCACTGGGACAGCGCTTAATTCACCCCTCCACTTT. Residues: CASSTGTALNSPLHF.

This clone was seen more than once but under ten times. This chain connects TRBV5-4 to TRBJ1-2; 9 bases line up with TRBD1. V lost 4 bases and J lost 2; bases outside the gene matches: 6. The CDR3 consists of 15 residues. CDR1 and CDR2 from the germline V gene are SGHNT and YYREEE (reference sequence). CDR3 amino acids: CASSKGQGLNYGYTF. CDR3 coding DNA: TGTGCCAGCAGCAAAGGACAGGGGTTGAACTATGGCTACACCTTC.

The chain combines TRBV7-2 with TRBJ1-2; the D gene is possibly TRBD1 (5 bases). The CDR3 is made up of 15 amino acids. V gave up 1 base and J gave up 2 bases, with 11 bases separating them. Germline values: CDR1 SGHTA, CDR2 FQGNSA. The CDR3 DNA reads TGTGCCAGCAGCTTAGTCCCAGGGTCCAACTATGGCTACACCTTC. Amino acid sequence: CASSLVPGSNYGYTF.

V and J are TRBV29-1 and TRBJ1-1; D unclear. V dropped 5 bases and J dropped 0 bases, with 13 bases sitting between them. Germline assignment: CDR1 SQVTM and CDR2 ANQGSEA. The CDR3 has 14 amino acids. Here the CDR3 DNA reads TGCAGCGTTATACTATCGGGTCTGAACACTGAAGCTTTCTTT. Its translation: CSVILSGLNTEAFF. The full variable domain, its missing parts supplied by reference TRBV29-1 and TRBJ1-1, is SAVISQKPSRDICQRGTSLTIQCQVDSQVTMMFWYRQQPGQSLTLIATANQGSEATYESGFVIDKFPISRPNLTFSTLTVSNMSPEDSSIYLCSVILSGLNTEAFFGQGTRLTVV.

J is TRBJ2-1 and V is TRBV2, with 14 bases identical to TRBD2. Per the germline V gene, CDR1 is SNHLY and CDR2 is FYNNEI. This CDR3 region has 17 residues. The V and J ends lost 7 bases and 0 bases, in that order; junction bases with no gene match: 5. The CDR3 reads CASIGTSGGSSYNEQFF. The CDR3 nucleotides are TGTGCCAGCATTGGGACTAGCGGGGGCAGCTCCTACAATGAGCAGTTCTTC.

The gene calls are TRBV30 and TRBJ1-4, with 9 bases matching TRBD1. V lost 2 bases and J lost 3; bases outside the gene matches: 7. This CDR3 has 16 amino acids. CDR1 is GTSNPN and CDR2 is SVGIG in the germline V gene (reference sequence). CDR3 residues: CAWSMETGGSNEKLFF. DNA of the CDR3: TGTGCCTGGAGTATGGAGACAGGGGGTTCTAATGAAAAACTGTTTTTT. Full variable domain (missing parts from reference TRBV30 and TRBJ1-4): SQTIHQWPATLVQPVGSPLSLECTVEGTSNPNLYWYRQAAGRGLQLLFYSVGIGQISSEVPQNLSASRPQDRQFILSSKKLLLSDSGFYLCAWSMETGGSNEKLFFGSGTQLSVL.

This chain joins TRBV3-1 (or the pseudogene TRBV3-2) and TRBJ2-7; the D gene is possibly TRBD2 (5 bases). The CDR3 has 15 residues. V was clipped by 1 base and J by 3 bases, with 13 bases between them. CDR1 is LGHDT, CDR2 YNNKEL, per germline (reference sequence). CDR3 sequence: CASSQGPGYIYEQYF. As DNA, the CDR3 is TGTGCCAGCAGCCAAGGGCCGGGGTACATCTACGAGCAGTACTTC.

V and J are TRBV13 and TRBJ2-1; TRBD2 aligns across 9 bases. V lost 6 bases, J lost 8 bases, and 5 bases stayed unmatched. The CDR3 loop spans 13 amino acids. Germline V gene data show CDR1 as PRHDT and CDR2 as FYEKMQ (reference sequence). CDR3: CASRGLAIHEQFF. The CDR3 DNA reads TGTGCCAGCAGGGGACTAGCAATCCATGAGCAGTTCTTC.

The V and J genes are TRBV6-2 or TRBV6-3 and TRBJ1-5; D may be TRBD1 (5 bases). CDR1 MNHEY and CDR2 SVGEGT come from the germline V gene. V was pared by 2 bases and J by 1 base, with 9 bases between. There are 15 residues in the CDR3. The CDR3 DNA reads as TGTGCCAGCAGTTACGCAGGGTCGAGCAATCAGCCCCAGCATTTT. This codes for CASSYAGSSNQPQHF.

This sequence joins TRBV4-3 and TRBJ2-5, with TRBD2 matching 9 bases. The ends lost 1 base at V and 4 bases at J; junction bases unmatched: 7. CDR3 length: 16 residues. CDR1 is LGHNA and CDR2 is YSLEER in the germline V gene. This CDR3 is CASSQGGGGARETQYF. CDR3 in DNA: TGCGCCAGCAGCCAAGGGGGCGGGGGGGCTCGAGAGACCCAGTACTTC.

The gene calls are TRBV3-1 (or the pseudogene TRBV3-2) and TRBJ2-3; D might be TRBD1 (6 bases). The germline V gene has CDR1 LGHDT and CDR2 YNNKEL (reference sequence). This CDR3 comprises 17 residues. V was shortened by 1 base and J by 1 base, with 15 bases between the two germline ends. CDR3 nucleotides: TGTGCCAGCAGCCAAGTAGTCGCAGGGGCTGGCACAGATACGCAGTATTTT. It is translated as CASSQVVAGAGTDTQYF.

The rearrangement links TRBV5-1 to TRBJ1-1, with D maybe TRBD1 (6 bases). Germline lookup yields CDR1 SGHRS and CDR2 YFSETQ. This CDR3 region has 15 residues. The germline V and J ends were trimmed by 4 bases and 4 bases, with 17 bases remaining between them. CDR3 sequence: CASSPGGSPFTEAFF. As DNA, the CDR3 is TGCGCCAGCAGCCCGGGGGGCAGCCCTTTCACTGAAGCTTTCTTT.